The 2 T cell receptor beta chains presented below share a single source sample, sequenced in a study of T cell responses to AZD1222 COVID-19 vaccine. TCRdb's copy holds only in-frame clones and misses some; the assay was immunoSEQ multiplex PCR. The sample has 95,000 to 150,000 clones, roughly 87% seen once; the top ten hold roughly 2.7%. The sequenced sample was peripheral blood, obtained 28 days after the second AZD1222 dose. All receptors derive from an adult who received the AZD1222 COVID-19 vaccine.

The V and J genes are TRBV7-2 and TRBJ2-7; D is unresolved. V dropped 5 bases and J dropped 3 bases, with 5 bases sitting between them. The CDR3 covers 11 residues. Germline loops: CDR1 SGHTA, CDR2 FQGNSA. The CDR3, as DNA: TGTGCCAGCAGCGCTAGCTACGAGCAGTACTTC. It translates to CASSASYEQYF.

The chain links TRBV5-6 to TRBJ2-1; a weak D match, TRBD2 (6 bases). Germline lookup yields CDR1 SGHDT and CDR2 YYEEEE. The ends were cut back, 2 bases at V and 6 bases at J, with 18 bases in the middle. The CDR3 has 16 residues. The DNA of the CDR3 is TGTGCCAGCAGCTTTAGTAGGAGGGTAGTAGGCAATGAGCAGTTCTTC. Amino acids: CASSFSRRVVGNEQFF. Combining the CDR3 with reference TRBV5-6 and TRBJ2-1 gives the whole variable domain DAGVTQSPTHLIKTRGQQVTLRCSPKSGHDTVSWYQQALGQGPQFIFQYYEEEERQRGNFPDRFSGHQFPNYSSELNVNALLLGDSALYLCASSFSRRVVGNEQFFGPGTRLTVL.